This T cell receptor (beta chain) is drawn from a study of post-analysis software for immune sequencing data. General study findings and limits: Among roughly 5 TRBV segments more frequent in patients than controls were TRBV5-6, TRBV5-1 and TRBV20-1.

Looked up from germline, CDR1 is LGHNA and CDR2 is YNFKEQ. Between the trimmed V and J ends, which lost 0 bases and 3 bases, there was a span of 8 bases. The length of the CDR3 is 14 residues. This clonotype was seen a handful of times. Its target is not known. Each TCR beta cDNA library carried unique molecular identifiers. TCRdb fed the PCR reads into MiXCR, producing one record per CDR3 protein. Here the sample spans hundreds of thousands of distinct CDR3 sequences, just under 30% being singletons. The chain carries TRBV4-2 and TRBJ1-2; D is uncertain. The receptor comes from a girl under 18 with multiple sclerosis. Source material: blood. CDR3 nucleotide sequence: TGTGCCAGCAGCCAAGACGCGGGTTACTATGGCTACACCTTC. Translated: CASSQDAGYYGYTF.